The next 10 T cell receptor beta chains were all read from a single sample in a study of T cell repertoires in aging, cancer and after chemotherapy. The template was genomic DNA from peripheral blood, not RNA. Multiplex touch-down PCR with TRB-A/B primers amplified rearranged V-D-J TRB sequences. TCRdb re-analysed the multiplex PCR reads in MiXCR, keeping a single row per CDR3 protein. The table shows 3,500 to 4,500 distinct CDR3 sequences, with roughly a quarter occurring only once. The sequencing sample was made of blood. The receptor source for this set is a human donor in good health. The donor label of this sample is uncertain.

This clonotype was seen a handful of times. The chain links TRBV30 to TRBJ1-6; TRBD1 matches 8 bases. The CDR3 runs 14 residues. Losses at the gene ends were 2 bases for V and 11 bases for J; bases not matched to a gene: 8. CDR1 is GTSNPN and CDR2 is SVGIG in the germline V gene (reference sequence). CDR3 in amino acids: CAWSLLSRGPPLHF. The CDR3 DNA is TGTGCCTGGAGTCTCCTCTCCAGGGGGCCACCCCTCCACTTT.

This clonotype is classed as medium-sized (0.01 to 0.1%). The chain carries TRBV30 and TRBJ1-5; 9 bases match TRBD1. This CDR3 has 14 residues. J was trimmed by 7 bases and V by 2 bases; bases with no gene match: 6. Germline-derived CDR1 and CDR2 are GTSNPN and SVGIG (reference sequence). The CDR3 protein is CAWSSGTGLQPQHF. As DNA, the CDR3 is TGTGCCTGGAGTTCAGGGACAGGGTTACAGCCCCAGCATTTT. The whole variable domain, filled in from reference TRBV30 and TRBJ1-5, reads SQTIHQWPATLVQPVGSPLSLECTVEGTSNPNLYWYRQAAGRGLQLLFYSVGIGQISSEVPQNLSASRPQDRQFILSSKKLLLSDSGFYLCAWSSGTGLQPQHFGDGTRLSIL.

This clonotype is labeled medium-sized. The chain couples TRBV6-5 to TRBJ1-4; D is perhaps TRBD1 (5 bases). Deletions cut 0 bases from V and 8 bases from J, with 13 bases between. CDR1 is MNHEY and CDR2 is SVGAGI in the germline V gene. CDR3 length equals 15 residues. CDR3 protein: CASSYSGGAREKLFF. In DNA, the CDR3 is TGTGCCAGCAGTTACTCGGGAGGGGCGCGGGAAAAACTGTTTTTT.

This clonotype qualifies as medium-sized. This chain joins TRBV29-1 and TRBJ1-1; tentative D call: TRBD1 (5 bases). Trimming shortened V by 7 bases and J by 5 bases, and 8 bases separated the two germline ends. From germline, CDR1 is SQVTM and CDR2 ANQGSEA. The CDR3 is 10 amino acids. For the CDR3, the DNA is TGCAGCGCTGGGGGAACTGAAGCTTTCTTT. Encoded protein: CSAGGTEAFF.

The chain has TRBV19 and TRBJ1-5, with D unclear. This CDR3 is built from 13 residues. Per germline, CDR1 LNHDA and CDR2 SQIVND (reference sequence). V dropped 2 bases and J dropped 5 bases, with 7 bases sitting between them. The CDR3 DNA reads TGTGCCAGTAGTATAAGGCAGTATCAGCCCCAGCATTTT. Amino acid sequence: CASSIRQYQPQHF.

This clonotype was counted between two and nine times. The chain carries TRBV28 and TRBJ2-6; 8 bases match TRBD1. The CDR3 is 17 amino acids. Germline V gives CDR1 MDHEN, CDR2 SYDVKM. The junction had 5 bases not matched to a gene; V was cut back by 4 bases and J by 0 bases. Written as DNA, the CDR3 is TGTGCCAGCAGTTCAGGGGGCCTCAACTCTGGGGCCAACGTCCTGACTTTC. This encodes CASSSGGLNSGANVLTF. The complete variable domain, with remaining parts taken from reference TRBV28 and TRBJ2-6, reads DVKVTQSSRYLVKRTGEKVFLECVQDMDHENMFWYRQDPGLGLRLIYFSYDVKMKEKGDIPEGYSVSREKKERFSLILESASTNQTSMYLCASSSGGLNSGANVLTFGAGSRLTVL.

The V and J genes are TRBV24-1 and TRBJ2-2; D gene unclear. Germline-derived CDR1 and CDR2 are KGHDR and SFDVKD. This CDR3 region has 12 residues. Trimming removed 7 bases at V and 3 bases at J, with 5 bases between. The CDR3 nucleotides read TGTGCCACCAGCGAGTACACCGGGGAGCTGTTTTTT. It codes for CATSEYTGELFF.

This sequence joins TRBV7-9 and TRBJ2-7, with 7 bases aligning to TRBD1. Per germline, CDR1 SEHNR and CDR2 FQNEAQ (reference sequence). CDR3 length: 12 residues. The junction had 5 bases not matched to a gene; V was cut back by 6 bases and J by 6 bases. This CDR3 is CASRHTGVEQYF. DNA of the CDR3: TGTGCCAGCAGACATACAGGGGTCGAGCAGTACTTC. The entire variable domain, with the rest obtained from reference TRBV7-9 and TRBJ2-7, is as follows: DTGVSQNPRHKITKRGQNVTFRCDPISEHNRLYWYRQTLGQGPEFLTYFQNEAQLEKSRLLSDRFSAERPKGSFSTLEIQRTEQGDSAMYLCASRHTGVEQYFGPGTRLTVT.

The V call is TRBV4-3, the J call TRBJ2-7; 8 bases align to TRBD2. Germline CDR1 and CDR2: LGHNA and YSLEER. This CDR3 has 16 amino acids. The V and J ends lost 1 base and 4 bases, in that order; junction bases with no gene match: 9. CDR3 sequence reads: CASSQVKSGSTYEQYF. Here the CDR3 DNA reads TGCGCCAGCAGCCAAGTAAAAAGCGGGAGCACGTACGAGCAGTACTTC.

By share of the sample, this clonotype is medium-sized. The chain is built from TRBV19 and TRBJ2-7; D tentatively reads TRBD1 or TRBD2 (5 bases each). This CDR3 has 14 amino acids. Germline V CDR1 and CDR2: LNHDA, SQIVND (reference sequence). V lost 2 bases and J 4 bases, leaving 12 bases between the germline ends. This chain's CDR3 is CASSIYEGPYEQYF. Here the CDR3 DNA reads TGTGCCAGTAGTATATACGAGGGGCCTTACGAGCAGTACTTC. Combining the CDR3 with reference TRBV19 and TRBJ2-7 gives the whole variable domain DGGITQSPKYLFRKEGQNVTLSCEQNLNHDAMYWYRQDPGQGLRLIYYSQIVNDFQKGDIAEGYSVSREKKESFPLTVTSAQKNPTAFYLCASSIYEGPYEQYFGPGTRLTVT.